What follows are 9 T cell receptor beta chains derived from one specimen sequenced in a study of T cell responses to AZD1222 COVID-19 vaccine. Clones were read by immunoSEQ multiplex PCR, and TCRdb kept only the in-frame ones, dropping some. This sample has approximately 120,000 clones, with about 89% found just once. The starting material was peripheral blood, obtained on day 0 of AZD1222 vaccination. These receptors all come from an adult in good health.

Details on this clone: Germline and junction disagree at one end, which may indicate a read error. The chain employs TRBV6-1 and TRBJ1-1, with TRBD1 identical over 7 bases. The CDR3 covers 13 residues. Germline CDR1 reads MNHNS; CDR2 reads SASEGT. CDR3: CASREGTALEAFF. For the CDR3, the DNA is TGTGCCAGCAGGGAAGGGACAGCACTTGAAGCTTTCTTT.

The chain combines TRBV7-3 with TRBJ1-2; tentative D call: TRBD1 (6 bases). CDR1 is SGHTA and CDR2 is FQGTGA in the germline V gene. V was clipped by 5 bases and J by 3 bases, with 13 bases between them. CDR3 size: 14 residues. CDR3 residues: CASSPGGGDYGYTF. The CDR3 DNA reads as TGTGCCAGCAGCCCCGGGGGGGGCGACTATGGCTACACCTTC. The full variable domain, completed using reference TRBV7-3 and TRBJ1-2, is GAGVSQTPSNKVTEKGKYVELRCDPISGHTALYWYRQSLGQGPEFLIYFQGTGAADDSGLPNDRFFAVRPEGSVSTLKIQRTERGDSAVYLCASSPGGGDYGYTFGSGTRLTVV.

The J gene is TRBJ1-3, the V gene TRBV14; 9 nucleotides match TRBD1. Germline values: CDR1 SGHDN, CDR2 FVKESK. The trim removed 1 base at V and 2 bases at J, leaving 0 bases unmatched. The CDR3 sequence is 15 residues long. The CDR3 here is CASSQGQGAGNTIYF. CDR3 sequence (DNA): TGTGCCAGCAGCCAAGGACAGGGGGCTGGAAACACCATATATTTT.

This rearrangement joins TRBV7-2 to TRBJ1-1; D is perhaps TRBD1 (6 bases). The CDR3 runs 15 residues. V lost 5 bases and J lost 2, with 15 bases in between. Germline CDR1 and CDR2: SGHTA and FQGNSA. The chain's CDR3 is CASSASTGQNTEAFF. The DNA for the CDR3 is TGTGCCAGCAGCGCCTCGACAGGACAAAACACTGAAGCTTTCTTT. Together with reference TRBV7-2 and TRBJ1-1, the CDR3 gives the full variable domain: GAGVSQSPSNKVTEKGKDVELRCDPISGHTALYWYRQSLGQGLEFLIYFQGNSAPDKSGLPSDRFSAERTGGSVSTLTIQRTQQEDSAVYLCASSASTGQNTEAFFGQGTRLTVV.

The rearrangement links TRBV19 to TRBJ1-1; no reliable D call. The CDR3 has 18 amino acids. Germline CDR1 and CDR2: LNHDA and SQIVND (reference sequence). Trimming left V 7 bases short and J 4 bases short, with 28 bases between. CDR3 bases: TGTGCCAGTACCAAGCTTGGGCACGACGTAAGGTTTTTCACTGAAGCTTTCTTT. It specifies CASTKLGHDVRFFTEAFF.

V usage is TRBV7-2 and J usage is TRBJ2-7; the D gene could be TRBD1 or TRBD2 (5 bases each). There are 14 residues in the CDR3. Germline lookup yields CDR1 SGHTA and CDR2 FQGNSA. V lost 0 bases to trimming and J lost 2 bases, with 8 bases between them. Here the CDR3 reads CASSLAQGPYEQYF. The CDR3 nucleotides are TGTGCCAGCAGCTTAGCCCAGGGACCCTACGAGCAGTACTTC.

V gene TRBV4-3 combines with J gene TRBJ1-4; D unresolved. The CDR3 is made up of 17 amino acids. Trimming removed 5 bases from V and 7 bases from J, with 23 bases in between. Germline loops: CDR1 LGHNA, CDR2 YSLEER. The CDR3 coding sequence is TGCGCCAGCAGCTCAAGCTCAGCGCCCGGGAGGCTTGAAAAACTGTTTTTT. Translation gives CASSSSSAPGRLEKLFF.

The rearrangement joins TRBV5-8 to TRBJ2-3; D is unclear. Trimming left V 4 bases short and J 0 bases short, with 12 bases between. The CDR3 contains 15 residues. Per germline, CDR1 SGHTS and CDR2 YDEGEE. Written as DNA, the CDR3 is TGTGCCAGCAGCCCACGCAGATCTAGCACAGATACGCAGTATTTT. It yields the protein CASSPRRSSTDTQYF.

The V call is TRBV24-1, the J call TRBJ1-5; D is ambiguous. There are 14 residues in the CDR3. The germline CDR1 and CDR2 sequences are KGHDR and SFDVKD. V lost 7 bases to trimming and J lost 6 bases, with 15 bases between them. CDR3 loop: CATRPTRDPQPQHF. The CDR3 DNA follows: TGTGCCACCAGACCCACGAGGGATCCTCAGCCCCAGCATTTT.